The subject of this entry is one T cell receptor beta chain. There is no known antigen for this receptor. No per-base quality is available; no much larger clone lies one base away. The entry originates in a study of T cells in Graves' hyperthyroidism and ophthalmopathy (dated by TCRdb to the late 2010s). At the level of the whole study: Peripheral blood was sampled at the time of initial diagnosis, prior to any treatment. The study also compared thyroid tissue and blood T-cell repertoires from a handful of Graves' hyperthyroidism patients. Once sampling was done, hyperthyroidism patients were given methimazole at a starting dose of 30 mg daily, whereas ophthalmopathy patients were given high-dose intravenous methylprednisolone. For training and testing, the roughly 100 patients in the discovery cohort were randomly divided in a 7:3 ratio. The paper reports TCR Vbeta CDR3 sequencing of 130 to 150 peripheral blood samples: under 45 ophthalmopathy, under 85 hyperthyroidism and approximately 17 progressor patients. To identify distinguishing TCR V-J signatures, a discovery cohort of about 100 patients was used, comprising some 45 with Graves' ophthalmopathy and about 59 with stable Graves' hyperthyroidism. Whether ophthalmopathy could be predicted prospectively was tested in an independent validation cohort made up of fewer than 20 hyperthyroidism patients plus 17 patients who later progressed to ophthalmopathy.

Findings and caveats that apply to the study as a whole: No statistical method was used to fix the sample size in advance, and group allocation was not hidden from the investigators. In validation, the model predicted progression to ophthalmopathy a median of roughly 6.1 months before onset, with roughly 71% sensitivity and just under 75% specificity. Most expanded thyroid clonotypes (frequency above 0.001) were also found in blood, which suggests that blood repertoires may mirror thyroid immune responses. A model built on a 13 V-J signature distinguished ophthalmopathy from stable hyperthyroidism, reaching 87.88% sensitivity and under 84% specificity in cross-validation and 80%/75% in testing.

V sheds 10 bases and J sheds 8 bases, leaving 17 bases between their ends. Inclusive of the bounding cysteine and phenylalanine, the CDR3 is 12 residues long. Of the read, only the CDR3 DNA is kept; its 36 bases are in frame from base 1. According to the germline V gene, CDR1 reads ENHRY and CDR2 reads SYGVKD. The TCR beta CDR3 regions were amplified from RNA transcripts. The TCR CDR3 was subjected to a first round of RT-PCR using the HTBI primer set and the Qiagen OneStep RT-PCR kit. A second multiplex PCR round built the libraries, followed by size selection and purification. Libraries were sequenced paired-end with 100 bp reads on an Illumina HiSeq2000. The published analysis was carried out like this. SOAPnuke was used to process the raw data, with reads discarded if the reads contained adapters or uncalled bases, had a mean Phred below 15, or lacked an exact constant-primer or identifier match. High-quality paired reads were merged with COPE v1.2.5, and unique nucleotide sequences were defined as clonotypes. MiTCR v1.1 was used to align the clonotypes against IMGT TRBV, TRBD and TRBJ reference segments. Analysis was restricted to V-J combinations with a frequency above 0.0001, which covered 98% to 99.2% of repertoires. The TCS score was defined as the ratio of F50 (clonal expansion) to E x V (chaos), calculated using BLOSUM62-based TCRdist between CDR3 peptides within each V-J. Welch's t-statistics and random forest reduced 500 to 550 V-J features to roughly 13, which were used in a naive Bayes classifier (R e1071). TCRdb passed the public sequencing reads through fastp at Q25 and MiXCR, retaining productive beta sequences. Rows are combined by CDR3 protein, so each entry shows the most common genes and DNA. Here the V and J calls rest on TCRdb's processing, not on the authors' analysis. The sample records nearly 600,000 distinct CDR3 sequences, approximately 15% of which are singletons. The ten largest clones capture roughly 5.5% of the sample.

The hyperthyroidism patients were between 18 and 65 years old and newly diagnosed, with a disease duration of less than 2 months. The study excluded patients with uncontrolled infections, other autoimmune diseases, pregnancy or lactation. Diagnoses were established on the basis of clinical symptoms, serum thyroxine and TRAb, thyroid ultrasound, and orbital computed tomography. Blood from progressor patients was drawn when they were first diagnosed with hyperthyroidism, before any ophthalmopathy symptoms appeared. PBMCs were separated from about 10 ml of fresh peripheral blood using Ficoll-Paque density gradient centrifugation. Progressor patients were initially diagnosed with Graves' hyperthyroidism and developed ophthalmopathy during follow-up. Total RNA was extracted with Trizol reagent, and quality was checked on an Agilent 2100 Bioanalyzer.

The material sequenced was blood. The V and J segments used are TRBV10-3 and TRBJ1-2; the D gene cannot be resolved reliably. This sequence was found in a woman in her twenties or thirties with Graves' hyperthyroidism that later progressed to Graves' ophthalmopathy. The nucleotide sequence is given as TGTGCCACCGAGGAGGGAGGGCAGGGCTACACCTTC. It translates as CATEEGGQGYTF.